A single sample is the source of the 32 T cell receptor beta chains below, sequenced in a study of T cell responses to AZD1222 COVID-19 vaccine. The method was immunoSEQ multiplex PCR; TCRdb's version includes in-frame clones alone and lacks a portion of them. The data hold about 120,000 clones, with 90% to 95% observed a single time. This specimen consisted of peripheral blood, obtained 28 days after the second AZD1222 dose. These receptors all stem from an adult who received the AZD1222 COVID-19 vaccine.

The chain recombines TRBV5-4 with TRBJ2-4; D unresolved. Germline V gene lookup returns CDR1 SGHNT and CDR2 YYREEE (reference sequence). V dropped 0 bases and J dropped 0 bases, with 13 bases sitting between them. The CDR3 is 17 residues long. CDR3: CASSLGNSRLAKNIQYF. The CDR3 nucleotides are TGTGCCAGCAGCTTGGGGAACAGCAGATTAGCCAAAAACATTCAGTACTTC.

The chain links TRBV7-2 to TRBJ1-2; D is undetermined. Germline-derived CDR1 and CDR2 are SGHTA and FQGNSA. This CDR3 contains 13 residues. Trimming removed 5 bases at V and 4 bases at J, with 11 bases between. The CDR3 DNA follows: TGTGCCAGCAGCCCCCGAGACCTCTATGGCTACACCTTC. Translating gives CASSPRDLYGYTF. Full variable domain (remainder filled in from reference TRBV7-2 and TRBJ1-2): GAGVSQSPSNKVTEKGKDVELRCDPISGHTALYWYRQSLGQGLEFLIYFQGNSAPDKSGLPSDRFSAERTGGSVSTLTIQRTQQEDSAVYLCASSPRDLYGYTFGSGTRLTVV.

This chain connects TRBV28 to TRBJ2-4; D gene uncertain. Germline V gene data show CDR1 as MDHEN and CDR2 as SYDVKM. This CDR3 comprises 13 residues. Trimming removed 2 bases at V and 9 bases at J, with 11 bases between. The DNA of the CDR3 is TGTGCCAGCAGTTTACCTATTCTCGGCATTCAGTACTTC. The encoded protein is CASSLPILGIQYF.

The CDR3 nucleotides are TGCAGCGTTTCGGGTTCTGAGGAGACCCAGTACTTC. It encodes CSVSGSEETQYF. The V call is TRBV29-1, the J call TRBJ2-5; D remains ambiguous. The CDR3 is 12 amino acids. Trimming took 5 bases from V and 5 from J, leaving 12 bases between them. The germline V gene has CDR1 SQVTM and CDR2 ANQGSEA.

The table lists this clone with a count of one. J is TRBJ2-5 and V is TRBV25-1; 11 bases agree with TRBD1. Germline V gives CDR1 MGHDK, CDR2 SYGVNS. This CDR3 spans 15 amino acids. The ends lost 5 bases at V and 1 base at J; junction bases unmatched: 3. The DNA for the CDR3 is TGTGCCAGCAGTCCGGACAGGGGGCTCCAAGAGACCCAGTACTTC. Encoded protein: CASSPDRGLQETQYF.

The chain has TRBV29-1 and TRBJ2-1, with D possibly matching TRBD1 (5 bases). Deletions cut 1 base from V and 9 bases from J, with 13 bases between. The length of the CDR3 is 13 residues. The germline V gene has CDR1 SQVTM and CDR2 ANQGSEA. The CDR3 protein is CSVEGPRVGEQFF. CDR3 DNA: TGCAGCGTTGAAGGTCCCAGGGTTGGTGAGCAGTTCTTC.

The chain carries TRBV11-2 and TRBJ2-3; a weak D match, TRBD2 (5 bases). Germline CDR1 is SGHAT and CDR2 is FQNNGV. Trimming stripped 8 bases from V and 2 bases from J, with 20 bases between. The CDR3 has 16 residues. CDR3: CASASNGVRFTDTQYF. CDR3 nucleotides: TGTGCCAGCGCTAGCAACGGAGTCCGGTTCACAGATACGCAGTATTTT.

The chain links TRBV6-5 to TRBJ2-3; 10 positions agree with TRBD2. Germline V CDR1 and CDR2: MNHEY, SVGAGI. V lost 6 bases and J lost 8; bases outside the gene matches: 5. This CDR3 has 13 amino acids. In DNA, the CDR3 is TGTGCCAGCAGCGGAGCTAGCGGGGGTACGCAGTATTTT. Translated, it gives CASSGASGGTQYF.

The chain employs TRBV6-2 or TRBV6-3 and TRBJ2-1; TRBD1 matches at 8 bases. Per germline, CDR1 MNHEY and CDR2 SVGEGT. V lost 4 bases to trimming and J lost 6 bases; unmatched junction nucleotides: 8. CDR3 length: 15 amino acids. As DNA, the CDR3 is TGTGCCAGCAGTTCGACAGGGGCCCACCTCAATGAGCAGTTCTTC. Its translation: CASSSTGAHLNEQFF.

The chain has TRBV19 and TRBJ1-1; D remains unclear. Between the trimmed V and J ends, which lost 7 bases and 1 base, there was a span of 7 bases. This CDR3 is 12 amino acids long. CDR1 and CDR2 (germline): LNHDA, SQIVND (reference sequence). CDR3 amino acids: CASISRNTEAFF. CDR3 nucleotides: TGTGCCAGTATTTCAAGGAACACTGAAGCTTTCTTT.

The chain links TRBV5-1 to TRBJ2-1, with 9 positions matching TRBD1. This CDR3 contains 14 residues. The junction had 7 bases not matched to a gene; V was cut back by 4 bases and J by 8 bases. CDR1 and CDR2 (germline): SGHRS, YFSETQ. The chain's CDR3 is CASSSYRGQDEQFF. For the CDR3, the DNA is TGCGCCAGCAGCAGTTACAGGGGGCAAGATGAGCAGTTCTTC.

The genes are TRBV6-5 and TRBJ1-2; the D is unclear. The CDR3 length is 14 residues. The V end lost 0 bases, the J end lost 5 bases, and 10 bases lay between the germline ends. Germline V gene lookup returns CDR1 MNHEY and CDR2 SVGAGI. The CDR3 sequence is CASSYSVHEYGYTF. CDR3 nucleotides: TGTGCCAGCAGTTACTCTGTACACGAGTATGGCTACACCTTC.

The chain couples TRBV6-6 to TRBJ2-7, with 10 bases fitting TRBD1. With 4 bases clipped from V and 7 bases from J, the junction kept 10 bases outside the gene matches. The CDR3 contains 15 residues. The germline V gene has CDR1 MNHNY and CDR2 SVGAGI (reference sequence). The CDR3 DNA reads TGTGCCAGCAGTTTCAGCGGGACAGGGGCGGAGGAGCAGTACTTC. It is translated as CASSFSGTGAEEQYF.

The rearrangement links TRBV10-1 to TRBJ2-3, with 8 bases identical to TRBD2. The junction had 11 bases not matched to a gene; V was cut back by 5 bases and J by 13 bases. The germline V gene encodes CDR1 WNHNN and CDR2 SYGVQD (reference sequence). This CDR3 has 13 amino acids. CDR3 coding DNA: TGCGCCAGCAGTCCCTTATCGGGGGGGCGGAAGTATTTT. It encodes CASSPLSGGRKYF.

This sequence joins TRBV6-5 and TRBJ1-4; perhaps TRBD1 as D (6 bases). The CDR3 runs to 15 residues. Germline lookup yields CDR1 MNHEY and CDR2 SVGAGI. Trimming removed 0 bases from V and 5 bases from J, with 10 bases in between. The CDR3 bases are TGTGCCAGCAGTTACTCGGGACACACAAATGAAAAACTGTTTTTT. Its translation: CASSYSGHTNEKLFF.

The gene calls are TRBV4-1 and TRBJ2-4; possible D gene TRBD2, 7 bases. Germline CDR1 is MGHRA and CDR2 is YSYEKL. The CDR3 runs 18 residues. The V end lost 2 bases, the J end lost 1 base, and 18 bases lay between the germline ends. The CDR3 sequence is CASSQFVEGGTAKNIQYF. DNA of the CDR3: TGCGCCAGCAGCCAATTTGTAGAGGGGGGGACGGCCAAAAACATTCAGTACTTC.

This clone was counted a single time. The genes are TRBV27 and TRBJ1-6; possibly TRBD1 for D (6 bases). The CDR3 runs to 16 residues. Germline V lookup: CDR1 MNHEY, CDR2 SMNVEV (reference sequence). V was clipped by 3 bases and J by 10 bases, with 19 bases between them. CDR3 protein: CASSFYGGTPISPLHF. The CDR3 region has the DNA TGTGCCAGCAGTTTCTATGGGGGCACCCCGATATCACCCCTCCACTTT.

This chain connects TRBV19 to TRBJ1-5, with D perhaps TRBD1 (5 bases). V shed 0 bases and J shed 5 bases, with 5 bases lying between them. Germline V gives CDR1 LNHDA, CDR2 SQIVND (reference sequence). CDR3 length: 13 residues. CDR3 nucleotides: TGTGCCAGTAGTATAGACAGGGATCAGCCCCAGCATTTT. Translated, it gives CASSIDRDQPQHF. Supplemented by reference TRBV19 and TRBJ1-5, the full variable domain reads DGGITQSPKYLFRKEGQNVTLSCEQNLNHDAMYWYRQDPGQGLRLIYYSQIVNDFQKGDIAEGYSVSREKKESFPLTVTSAQKNPTAFYLCASSIDRDQPQHFGDGTRLSIL.

This clone ranks as medium-sized. V usage is TRBV25-1 and J usage is TRBJ2-7; D might be TRBD2 (5 bases). The CDR3 is 11 amino acids. Trimming pared 8 bases from V and 5 bases from J, leaving 10 bases between. Germline values: CDR1 MGHDK, CDR2 SYGVNS. The CDR3 DNA follows: TGTGCCAGCGCCCCCGGGGACGAGCAGTACTTC. Its protein is CASAPGDEQYF.

The chain recombines TRBV28 with TRBJ1-1; D ambiguous. The CDR3 has 13 amino acids. Looked up from germline, CDR1 is MDHEN and CDR2 is SYDVKM. Trimming stripped 8 bases from V and 0 bases from J, with 10 bases between. The CDR3 nucleotides read TGTGCCAGCCATGAATCGATGAACACTGAAGCTTTCTTT. It yields the protein CASHESMNTEAFF.

This clone was counted a single time. V gene TRBV7-2 combines with J gene TRBJ2-1; 7 nucleotides align to TRBD1. Germline assignment: CDR1 SGHTA and CDR2 FQGNSA. The CDR3 sequence is 16 residues long. Unmatched junction bases numbered 16, after V lost 5 bases and J lost 9 bases. The CDR3 is CASSTRQGKGLGEQFF. Written as DNA, the CDR3 is TGTGCCAGCAGCACCCGACAGGGAAAAGGGTTGGGTGAGCAGTTCTTC.

The V gene is TRBV27, the J gene TRBJ2-2; 8 bases fit TRBD2. Per germline, CDR1 MNHEY and CDR2 SMNVEV (reference sequence). Unmatched junction bases numbered 2, after V lost 3 bases and J lost 5 bases. The CDR3 is 14 residues long. The CDR3 sequence is CASSFQRGTGELFF. Written as DNA, the CDR3 is TGTGCCAGCAGTTTCCAGCGGGGGACCGGGGAGCTGTTTTTT.

The V call is TRBV27, the J call TRBJ2-1, with D maybe TRBD1 (6 bases). CDR1 MNHEY and CDR2 SMNVEV come from the germline V gene (reference sequence). The CDR3 is 14 amino acids. The V end was cut by 5 bases, the J end by 1 base, with 9 bases between. The CDR3 loop reads CASSPQGSYNEQFF. The DNA of the CDR3 is TGTGCCAGCAGTCCGCAGGGGTCCTACAATGAGCAGTTCTTC.

V gene TRBV7-8 combines with J gene TRBJ2-2; 11 bases are shared with TRBD2. The V gene's germline CDR1 is SGHVS and CDR2 FQNEAQ. J gave up 1 base and V 4 bases, and 11 bases lay outside the gene matches. This CDR3 comprises 19 residues. The CDR3 bases are TGTGCCAGCAGCTCATTACCCCTAGCGGGGGGCGGGAACACCGGGGAGCTGTTTTTT. Translated: CASSSLPLAGGGNTGELFF.

The J gene is TRBJ1-4, the V gene TRBV10-3, with 7 bases identical to TRBD1. J gave up 3 bases and V 4 bases, and 8 bases lay outside the gene matches. Germline CDR1 ENHRY, CDR2 SYGVKD. This CDR3 has 16 residues. CDR3 sequence: CAISGATGQPNEKLFF. In DNA form, the CDR3 reads TGTGCCATCAGTGGCGCGACGGGACAGCCTAATGAAAAACTGTTTTTT.

V gene TRBV29-1 combines with J gene TRBJ2-7, with D perhaps matching TRBD2 (5 bases). Germline CDR1 reads SQVTM; CDR2 reads ANQGSEA. Trimming removed 4 bases from V and 4 bases from J, with 11 bases in between. There are 12 residues in the CDR3. The CDR3 bases are TGCAGCGTTGGTTTAACGGGGTACGAGCAGTACTTC. As protein: CSVGLTGYEQYF.

The chain combines TRBV4-3 with TRBJ2-7; 11 bases are a match to TRBD2. CDR3 length: 15 amino acids. J lost 4 bases, V lost 0 bases, and 2 bases had no gene match. Germline V CDR1 and CDR2: LGHNA, YSLEER. The DNA for the CDR3 is TGCGCCAGCAGCCAAGAGACTAGCGGGATGTACGAGCAGTACTTC. This encodes CASSQETSGMYEQYF.

The chain carries TRBV4-3 and TRBJ1-3; no clear D. Trimming took off 1 base at V and 0 bases at J, with 13 bases between the two ends. This CDR3 is 17 amino acids long. Germline values: CDR1 LGHNA, CDR2 YSLEER. The CDR3 DNA reads as TGCGCCAGCAGCCAAGCGTGGGGAGGGATCTCTGGAAACACCATATATTTT. It codes for CASSQAWGGISGNTIYF.

V and J are TRBV4-3 and TRBJ1-6, with 7 bases aligning to TRBD1. This CDR3 comprises 16 residues. Germline-derived CDR1 and CDR2 are LGHNA and YSLEER. Trimming removed 0 bases from V and 6 bases from J; junction bases left unmatched: 5. DNA for the CDR3: TGCGCCAGCAGCCAAGAATTGGAGGGGGCTAATTCACCCCTCCACTTT. Encoded protein: CASSQELEGANSPLHF.

The chain is built from TRBV5-8 and TRBJ1-5; maybe TRBD1 (5 bases). V lost 0 bases, J lost 6 bases, and 10 bases lay in between. Germline V gives CDR1 SGHTS, CDR2 YDEGEE. The CDR3 is 14 residues long. The CDR3 here is CASSLVARGQPQHF. CDR3 coding DNA: TGTGCCAGCAGCTTGGTAGCGAGGGGTCAGCCCCAGCATTTT.

For the CDR3, the DNA is TGTGCCAGTAGTATCGGGCAGGCCTCCTATGGCTACACCTTC. This codes for CASSIGQASYGYTF. The rearrangement uses TRBV19 and TRBJ1-2; D remains ambiguous. This CDR3 contains 14 residues. CDR1 and CDR2 from the germline V gene are LNHDA and SQIVND (reference sequence). V was cut by 3 bases and J by 4 bases, with 12 bases left in between.

The genes are TRBV6-5 and TRBJ2-1; 8 positions match TRBD2. CDR3 size: 13 residues. The germline V gene has CDR1 MNHEY and CDR2 SVGAGI. CDR3 residues: CTSRRGVRNEQFF. DNA of the CDR3: TGTACATCTCGGCGGGGGGTTAGGAATGAGCAGTTCTTC.